What follows are 32 T cell receptor beta chains derived from one specimen sequenced in a study of blood T cells in healthy people across ages. A second 7 to 11 cycle PCR used barcoded and J-beta primers. TCRdb reprocessed the 5' RACE reads via MiXCR and lists one record per CDR3 protein. Here the sample spans about 1.4 million distinct CDR3 sequences, 45% to 70% being singletons. Sequencing used blood. The origin of the receptors is a man younger than 35 in good health.

This rearrangement joins TRBV11-2 to TRBJ1-2; 7 bases fit TRBD1. The junction had 14 bases not matched to a gene; V was cut back by 4 bases and J by 3 bases. From germline, CDR1 is SGHAT and CDR2 FQNNGV. This CDR3 is built from 17 residues. CDR3 amino acids: CASSSWDSPRMDYGYTF. The CDR3 coding sequence is TGTGCCAGCAGCTCATGGGACAGCCCAAGAATGGACTATGGCTACACCTTC.

This chain links TRBV27 with TRBJ1-5, with D perhaps matching TRBD1 (6 bases). There are 17 residues in the CDR3. V lost 5 bases and J 2 bases, leaving 19 bases between the germline ends. Per germline, CDR1 MNHEY and CDR2 SMNVEV (reference sequence). The CDR3: CASSPTTGIFGNQPQHF. The CDR3, as DNA: TGTGCCAGCAGTCCCACAACAGGGATTTTTGGCAATCAGCCCCAGCATTTT.

This clonotype was detected a few times. The chain links TRBV18 to TRBJ2-1; D perhaps matches TRBD1 (5 bases). The CDR3 length is 14 residues. The V end lost 3 bases, the J end lost 3 bases, and 9 bases lay between the germline ends. CDR1 and CDR2 from the germline V gene are KGHSH and LQKENI. CDR3 in amino acids: CASSPTVFYNEQFF. The CDR3 DNA is TGTGCCAGCTCACCGACAGTTTTCTACAATGAGCAGTTCTTC.

The chain carries TRBV4-3 and TRBJ2-4; possible D gene TRBD1, 6 bases. CDR3 length: 14 residues. V lost 0 bases, J lost 13 bases, and 16 bases lay in between. Germline loops: CDR1 LGHNA, CDR2 YSLEER. The CDR3: CASSQDPQGEEQYF. CDR3 bases: TGCGCCAGCAGCCAAGATCCACAGGGTGAAGAGCAGTACTTC.

This clonotype has more than one count but fewer than ten. This rearrangement joins TRBV27 to TRBJ2-7; tentative D call: TRBD2 (6 bases). The CDR3 spans 14 residues. V shed 4 bases and J shed 2 bases, with 12 bases lying between them. In germline, CDR1 is MNHEY, CDR2 SMNVEV (reference sequence). The CDR3: CASSSGGEAYEQYF. The DNA of the CDR3 is TGTGCCAGCAGTTCTGGAGGGGAGGCCTACGAGCAGTACTTC.

This rearrangement joins TRBV2 to TRBJ2-7; D tentatively reads TRBD1 or TRBD2 (5 bases each). Trimming took 6 bases from V and 0 from J, leaving 15 bases between them. Germline assignment: CDR1 SNHLY and CDR2 FYNNEI. CDR3 length: 15 residues. The CDR3 is CASRRDPLSSYEQYF. The CDR3 bases are TGTGCCAGCAGAAGGGACCCTTTAAGCTCCTACGAGCAGTACTTC.

The CDR3 is CASSTTRMDRDRETQYF. The CDR3 DNA sequence: TGTGCCAGCAGCACGACCCGAATGGACAGGGATAGGGAGACCCAGTACTTC. The rearrangement links TRBV7-9 to TRBJ2-7, with 8 bases identical to TRBD1. The closer fit of TRBJ2-5 to the DNA end suggests the J call may be wrong. The CDR3 has 17 amino acids. Germline CDR1 is SEHNR and CDR2 is FQNEAQ (reference sequence).

V gene TRBV7-9 combines with J gene TRBJ2-7, with D uncertain. Germline CDR1 SEHNR, CDR2 FQNEAQ (reference sequence). This CDR3 spans 15 amino acids. Deletions cut 4 bases from V and 0 bases from J, with 13 bases between. The DNA of the CDR3 is TGTGCCAGCAGCTACGACCCGCGAAGCTCCTACGAGCAGTACTTC. Translating gives CASSYDPRSSYEQYF.

The chain recombines TRBV10-3 with TRBJ1-1; D is undetermined. The germline V gene has CDR1 ENHRY and CDR2 SYGVKD. V lost 3 bases to trimming and J lost 6 bases, with 14 bases between them. The CDR3 is 14 amino acids. This CDR3 is CAISDLGSRSEAFF. In DNA form, the CDR3 reads TGTGCCATCAGTGATCTCGGTAGTAGGTCTGAAGCTTTCTTT.

The chain uses TRBV4-1 and TRBJ2-1, with TRBD2 matching 8 bases. The germline V gene has CDR1 MGHRA and CDR2 YSYEKL. The CDR3 loop spans 17 amino acids. The ends lost 1 base at V and 4 bases at J; junction bases unmatched: 9. The CDR3 loop is CASSQGKAGEKYNEQFF. The CDR3 coding sequence is TGCGCCAGCAGCCAAGGAAAAGCGGGAGAGAAATACAATGAGCAGTTCTTC.

This clonotype was detected a few times. The chain is built from TRBV5-1 and TRBJ2-7, with 11 bases identical to TRBD1. V lost 2 bases and J lost 2; bases outside the gene matches: 3. CDR1 is SGHRS and CDR2 is YFSETQ in the germline V gene. The CDR3 has 15 residues. CDR3 sequence reads: CASSFTGQGAYEQYF. The CDR3 region has the DNA TGCGCCAGCAGCTTCACGGGACAGGGGGCCTACGAGCAGTACTTC.

The CDR3 nucleotides read TGTGCCAGCGCGGTAGGGAACACTGAAGCTTTCTTT. Protein sequence: CASAVGNTEAFF. This chain joins TRBV12-3 or TRBV12-4 and TRBJ1-1, with D unclear. Trimming cost V 8 bases and J 1 base, with 8 bases left between them. The CDR3 is 12 residues long.

The V and J genes are TRBV12-3 or TRBV12-4 and TRBJ1-4; D is ambiguous. The V and J ends lost 6 bases and 3 bases respectively, with 8 bases between them. The CDR3 runs to 13 residues. CDR3 loop: CASRQRPNEKLFF. The CDR3 DNA sequence: TGTGCCAGCAGGCAGCGGCCTAATGAAAAACTGTTTTTT.

The J gene is TRBJ2-1, the V gene TRBV12-3 or TRBV12-4; 10 nucleotides agree with TRBD2. There are 15 residues in the CDR3. Trimming at V came to 2 bases and at J to 6 bases, leaving 4 bases not matched to a gene. The CDR3 sequence: CASSLSASGSNEQFF. In nucleotides, the CDR3 is TGTGCCAGCAGTTTATCGGCTAGCGGGAGCAATGAGCAGTTCTTC.

The V gene is TRBV29-1, the J gene TRBJ2-4, with D possibly being TRBD2 (6 bases). The germline gives CDR1 SQVTM, CDR2 ANQGSEA. This CDR3 is 11 amino acids long. V lost 7 bases to trimming and J lost 13 bases, with 17 bases between them. In DNA, the CDR3 is TGCAGCGGCGGGGACCGCTACCAGCAGTACTTC. This sequence encodes CSGGDRYQQYF.

This clonotype has only a few counts. The chain carries TRBV7-2 and TRBJ2-7; 7 bases line up with TRBD2. The CDR3 consists of 14 residues. Per germline, CDR1 SGHTA and CDR2 FQGNSA. V was clipped by 4 bases and J by 3 bases; unmatched bases: 6. CDR3 sequence (DNA): TGTGCCAGCAGCTCGAGCGGGACCTACTACGAGCAGTACTTC. Encoded protein: CASSSSGTYYEQYF.

This clonotype has only a few counts. The rearrangement links TRBV2 to TRBJ2-3; 9 bases match TRBD2. Losses at the gene ends were 6 bases for V and 1 base for J; bases not matched to a gene: 11. The CDR3 has 17 amino acids. CDR1 is SNHLY, CDR2 FYNNEI, per germline. The CDR3 DNA reads TGTGCCAGCAGGGACCTAGGGTCTAGCGGGGGCACAGATACGCAGTATTTT. Protein sequence: CASRDLGSSGGTDTQYF.

This chain connects TRBV11-1 to TRBJ2-4; maybe TRBD1 (6 bases). Germline CDR1 is SGHAT and CDR2 is FQDESV (reference sequence). Trimming pared 5 bases from V and 10 bases from J, leaving 12 bases between. The CDR3 has 12 residues. CDR3 sequence reads: CASSPRDTIQYF. As DNA, the CDR3 is TGTGCCAGCAGCCCACGGGACACGATTCAGTACTTC.

The V and J genes are TRBV7-2 and TRBJ2-1; TRBD2 matches 10 bases. The CDR3 is 15 residues long. The germline gives CDR1 SGHTA, CDR2 FQGNSA. V gave up 5 bases and J gave up 10 bases; unmatched junction bases: 11. Here the CDR3 DNA reads TGTGCCAGCAGCCCCGGAATAGCGGGGGGAGGAGAGCAGTTCTTC. Its protein product is CASSPGIAGGGEQFF.

This clonotype was found a few times. V is TRBV29-1 and J is TRBJ2-3; D unclear. The CDR3 spans 11 residues. Germline CDR1 reads SQVTM; CDR2 reads ANQGSEA. With 4 bases removed from V and 5 bases from J, the gap between germline ends came to 7 bases. For the CDR3, the DNA is TGCAGCGTTGCGTCCTTAGATACGCAGTATTTT. This translates into CSVASLDTQYF.

This rearrangement joins TRBV29-1 to TRBJ2-7; 11 bases are a match to TRBD2. The V and J ends lost 0 bases and 1 base, in that order; junction bases with no gene match: 8. The germline gives CDR1 SQVTM, CDR2 ANQGSEA. There are 17 residues in the CDR3. DNA for the CDR3: TGCAGCGTTGAAGATCCGACGGGGACTAGCGGTTCCTACGAGCAGTACTTC. This codes for CSVEDPTGTSGSYEQYF.

This clonotype was counted only a few times. The chain recombines TRBV29-1 with TRBJ1-1; 7 bases are a match to TRBD1. Per germline, CDR1 SQVTM and CDR2 ANQGSEA. This CDR3 has 14 residues. Trimming cost V 4 bases and J 4 bases; bases outside gene matches: 9. CDR3 loop: CSVVGRQGVTEAFF. The CDR3 bases are TGCAGCGTTGTGGGGAGACAGGGTGTCACTGAAGCTTTCTTT.

This clonotype was counted only a few times. The CDR3 nucleotides read TGCGCCAGCAGCCCTGGGACGGGTGTCGCTGAAGCTTTCTTT. Translating it yields CASSPGTGVAEAFF. The rearrangement joins TRBV4-1 to TRBJ1-1; D perhaps matches TRBD1 (5 bases). The CDR3 is 14 residues long. Trimming took 4 bases from V and 6 from J, leaving 15 bases between them. CDR1 is MGHRA and CDR2 is YSYEKL in the germline V gene.

The chain employs TRBV5-1 and TRBJ1-1; TRBD1 might be the D (6 bases). With 6 bases removed from V and 0 bases from J, the gap between germline ends came to 15 bases. From germline, CDR1 is SGHRS and CDR2 YFSETQ. The CDR3 is made up of 15 amino acids. DNA for the CDR3: TGCGCCAGCATAGGGACTACAGGGATGAACACTGAAGCTTTCTTT. As protein: CASIGTTGMNTEAFF.

The chain recombines TRBV7-9 with TRBJ1-1, with D possibly matching TRBD1 (6 bases). V lost 3 bases, J lost 4 bases, and 24 bases lay in between. This CDR3 comprises 18 residues. Germline loops: CDR1 SEHNR, CDR2 FQNEAQ (reference sequence). CDR3 DNA sequence: TGTGCCAGCAGCTTGAGGCGGCAGGGGCTCTCGACGAGCACTGAAGCTTTCTTT. Translating gives CASSLRRQGLSTSTEAFF.

The V call is TRBV3-1, the J call TRBJ2-3; D is perhaps TRBD2 (6 bases). CDR3 size: 14 residues. CDR1 and CDR2 (germline): LGHDT, YNNKEL (reference sequence). The ends were cut back, 6 bases at V and 2 bases at J, with 12 bases in the middle. CDR3: CASREAGSTDTQYF. The CDR3 DNA reads TGTGCCAGCAGGGAGGCGGGATCCACAGATACGCAGTATTTT.

The CDR3 sequence: CASRASRKETQYF. DNA of the CDR3: TGTGCCAGCAGGGCTAGCAGGAAAGAGACCCAGTACTTC. The chain employs TRBV5-6 and TRBJ2-7, with D perhaps matching TRBD2 (5 bases). With the DNA end fitting TRBJ2-5 better, the J assignment may be wrong. CDR3 size: 13 residues. Per the germline V gene, CDR1 is SGHDT and CDR2 is YYEEEE.

The chain joins TRBV7-2 to TRBJ2-1; perhaps TRBD2 as D (5 bases). V lost 8 bases and J lost 7, with 21 bases in between. CDR1 is SGHTA, CDR2 FQGNSA, per germline. CDR3 size: 15 residues. The CDR3 reads CASRRGPSWGNEQFF. The CDR3 nucleotides read TGTGCCAGCCGGCGTGGGCCTAGCTGGGGTAATGAGCAGTTCTTC.

The chain is built from TRBV29-1 and TRBJ2-7, with D possibly being TRBD1 (5 bases). With 6 bases removed from V and 3 bases from J, the gap between germline ends came to 18 bases. The CDR3 sequence is 14 residues long. Germline assignment: CDR1 SQVTM and CDR2 ANQGSEA. This CDR3 reads CSVVVQGAFYEQYF. CDR3 nucleotides: TGCAGCGTCGTAGTGCAGGGTGCCTTCTACGAGCAGTACTTC.

V is TRBV21-1 and J is TRBJ2-3; the table assigns TRBD2, which was not confirmed against the DNA. TRBV21-1 is a recognized pseudogene. This CDR3 is 14 amino acids long. CDR3 sequence (DNA): TGTGCCAGTTCAGACCTCCCCTGCACAGATACGCAGTATTTT. It codes for CASSDLPCTDTQYF.

This clonotype showed up just a few times. V gene TRBV7-9 combines with J gene TRBJ2-1; tentatively, D is TRBD1 (6 bases). The CDR3 sequence is 14 residues long. CDR1 and CDR2 from the germline V gene are SEHNR and FQNEAQ (reference sequence). Trimming left V 4 bases short and J 3 bases short, with 10 bases between. The chain's CDR3 is CASSWTVRYNEQFF. CDR3 bases: TGTGCCAGCAGCTGGACAGTTCGCTACAATGAGCAGTTCTTC.

The chain combines TRBV7-6 with TRBJ2-4; TRBD2 matches at 11 bases. The J call is uncertain, as TRBJ2-7 better fits the DNA end. The CDR3 loop spans 15 amino acids. Per the germline V gene, CDR1 is SGHVS and CDR2 is FNYEAQ. CDR3 sequence: CASSSLAGELYEQYF. The DNA of the CDR3 is TGTGCCAGCAGTTCACTAGCGGGGGAACTCTACGAGCAGTACTTC.